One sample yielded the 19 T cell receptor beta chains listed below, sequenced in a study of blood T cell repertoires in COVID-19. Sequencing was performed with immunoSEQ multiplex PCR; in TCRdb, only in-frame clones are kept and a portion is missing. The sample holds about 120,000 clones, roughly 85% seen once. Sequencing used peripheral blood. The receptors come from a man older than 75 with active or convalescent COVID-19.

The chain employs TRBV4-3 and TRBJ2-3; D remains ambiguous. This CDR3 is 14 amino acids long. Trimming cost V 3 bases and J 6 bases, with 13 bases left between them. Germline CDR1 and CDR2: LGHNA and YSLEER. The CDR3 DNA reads TGCGCCAGCAGCCAGCTACTAAACGTTGATACGCAGTATTTT. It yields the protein CASSQLLNVDTQYF.

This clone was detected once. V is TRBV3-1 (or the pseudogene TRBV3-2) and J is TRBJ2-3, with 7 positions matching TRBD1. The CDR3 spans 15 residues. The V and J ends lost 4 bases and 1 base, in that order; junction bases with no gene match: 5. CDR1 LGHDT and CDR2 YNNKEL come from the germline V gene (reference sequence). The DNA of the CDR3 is TGTGCCAGCAGCCGGCTGGGGACAGGCACAGATACGCAGTATTTT. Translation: CASSRLGTGTDTQYF.

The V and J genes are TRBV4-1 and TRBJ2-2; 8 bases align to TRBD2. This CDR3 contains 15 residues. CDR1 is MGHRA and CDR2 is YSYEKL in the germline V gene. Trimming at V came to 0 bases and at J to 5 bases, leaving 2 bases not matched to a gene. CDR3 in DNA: TGCGCCAGCAGCCAAGAGTCTAGCGGGACCGGGGAGCTGTTTTTT. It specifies CASSQESSGTGELFF.

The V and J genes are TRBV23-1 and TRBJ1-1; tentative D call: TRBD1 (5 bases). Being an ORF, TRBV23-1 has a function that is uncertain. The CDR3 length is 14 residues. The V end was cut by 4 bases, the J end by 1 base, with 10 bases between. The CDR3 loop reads CASSLRGRNTEAFF. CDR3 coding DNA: TGCGCCAGCAGTCTTAGGGGCAGGAACACTGAAGCTTTCTTT.

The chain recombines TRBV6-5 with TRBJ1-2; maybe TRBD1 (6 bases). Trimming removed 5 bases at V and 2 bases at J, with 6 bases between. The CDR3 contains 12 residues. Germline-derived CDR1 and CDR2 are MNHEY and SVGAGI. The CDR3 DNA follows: TGTGCCAGCAGTCAGGGGAACTATGGCTACACCTTC. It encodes CASSQGNYGYTF.

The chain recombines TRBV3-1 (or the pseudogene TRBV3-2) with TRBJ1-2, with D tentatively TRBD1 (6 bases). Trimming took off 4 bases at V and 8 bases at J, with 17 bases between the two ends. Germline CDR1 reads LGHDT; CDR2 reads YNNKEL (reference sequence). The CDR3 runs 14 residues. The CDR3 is CASSPRDTFIGYTF. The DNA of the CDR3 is TGTGCCAGCAGCCCGAGGGACACCTTCATCGGCTACACCTTC.

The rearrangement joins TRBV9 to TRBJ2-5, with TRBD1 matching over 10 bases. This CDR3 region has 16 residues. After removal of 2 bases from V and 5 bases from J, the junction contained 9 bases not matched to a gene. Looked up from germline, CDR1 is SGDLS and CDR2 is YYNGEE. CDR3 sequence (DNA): TGTGCCAGCAGCGTGGGACAGGGGTCCTTCGGGGAGACCCAGTACTTC. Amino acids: CASSVGQGSFGETQYF.

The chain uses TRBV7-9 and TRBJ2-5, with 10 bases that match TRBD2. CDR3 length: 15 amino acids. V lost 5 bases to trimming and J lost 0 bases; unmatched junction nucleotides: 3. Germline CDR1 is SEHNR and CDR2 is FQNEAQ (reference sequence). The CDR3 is CASSTGLAYQETQYF. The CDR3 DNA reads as TGTGCCAGCAGCACGGGACTAGCGTACCAAGAGACCCAGTACTTC.

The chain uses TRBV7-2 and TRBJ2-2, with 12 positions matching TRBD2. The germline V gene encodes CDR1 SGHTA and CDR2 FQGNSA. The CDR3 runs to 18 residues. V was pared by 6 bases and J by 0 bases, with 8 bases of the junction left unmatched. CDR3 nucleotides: TGTGCCAGCAGATGGACTAGCGGGGCCTTCGCGAACACCGGGGAGCTGTTTTTT. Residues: CASRWTSGAFANTGELFF.

The CDR3 spells CASSWGQGTTQYF. In nucleotides, the CDR3 is TGCGCCAGCAGCTGGGGACAGGGTACGACCCAGTACTTC. The chain recombines TRBV5-1 with TRBJ2-5; TRBD1 matches at 9 bases. Germline V gives CDR1 SGHRS, CDR2 YFSETQ. The J segment lost 7 bases and the V segment lost 3 bases, leaving 4 bases of the junction unmatched. The CDR3 is 13 amino acids.

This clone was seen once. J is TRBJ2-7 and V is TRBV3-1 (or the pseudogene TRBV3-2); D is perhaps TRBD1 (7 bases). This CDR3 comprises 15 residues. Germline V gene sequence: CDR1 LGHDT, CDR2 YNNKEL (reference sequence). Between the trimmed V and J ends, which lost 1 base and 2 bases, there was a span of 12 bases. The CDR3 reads CASSQVAGGTYEQYF. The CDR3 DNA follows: TGTGCCAGCAGCCAAGTGGCAGGGGGGACCTACGAGCAGTACTTC.

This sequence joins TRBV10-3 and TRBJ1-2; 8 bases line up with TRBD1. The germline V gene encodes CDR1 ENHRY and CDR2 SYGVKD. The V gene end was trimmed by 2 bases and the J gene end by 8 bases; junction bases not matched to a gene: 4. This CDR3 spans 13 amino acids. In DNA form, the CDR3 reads TGTGCCATCAGTGAGCTCGACAGGGGCGGCTACACCTTC. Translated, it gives CAISELDRGGYTF.

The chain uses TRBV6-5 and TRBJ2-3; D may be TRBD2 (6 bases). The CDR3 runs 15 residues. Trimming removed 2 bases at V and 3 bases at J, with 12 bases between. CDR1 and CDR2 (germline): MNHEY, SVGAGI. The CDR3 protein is CASSYAGGITDTQYF. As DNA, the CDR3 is TGTGCCAGCAGTTACGCAGGAGGGATTACAGATACGCAGTATTTT.

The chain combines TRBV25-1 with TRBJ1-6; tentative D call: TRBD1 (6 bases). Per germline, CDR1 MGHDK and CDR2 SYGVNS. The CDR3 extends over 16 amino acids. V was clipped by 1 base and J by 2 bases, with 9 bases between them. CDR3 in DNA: TGTGCCAGCAGTGAATCAGGGGCGACCTATAATTCACCCCTCCACTTT. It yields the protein CASSESGATYNSPLHF.

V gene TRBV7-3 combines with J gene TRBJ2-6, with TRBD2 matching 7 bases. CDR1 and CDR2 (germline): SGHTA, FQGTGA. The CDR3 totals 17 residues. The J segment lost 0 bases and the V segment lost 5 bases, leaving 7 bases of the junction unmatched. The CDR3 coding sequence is TGTGCCAGCAGCCCCCCATCGGGGGGCTCTGGGGCCAACGTCCTGACTTTC. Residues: CASSPPSGGSGANVLTF.

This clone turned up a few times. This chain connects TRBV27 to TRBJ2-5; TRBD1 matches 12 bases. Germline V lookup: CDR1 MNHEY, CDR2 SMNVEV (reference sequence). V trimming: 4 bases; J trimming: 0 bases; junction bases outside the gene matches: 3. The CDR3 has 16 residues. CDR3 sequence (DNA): TGTGCCAGCAGTTCGGGACAGGGGGCGCACCAAGAGACCCAGTACTTC. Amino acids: CASSSGQGAHQETQYF.

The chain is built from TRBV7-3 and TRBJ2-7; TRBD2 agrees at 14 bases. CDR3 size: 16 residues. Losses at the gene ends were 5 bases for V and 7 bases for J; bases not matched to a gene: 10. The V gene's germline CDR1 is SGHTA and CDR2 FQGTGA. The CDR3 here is CASSKQGLAGVGEQYF. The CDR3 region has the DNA TGTGCCAGCAGCAAACAGGGACTAGCGGGAGTCGGGGAGCAGTACTTC.

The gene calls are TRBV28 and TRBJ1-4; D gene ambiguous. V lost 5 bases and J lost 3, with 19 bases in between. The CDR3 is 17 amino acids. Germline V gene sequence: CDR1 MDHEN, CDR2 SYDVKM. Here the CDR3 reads CASSITARGGPNEKLFF. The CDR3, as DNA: TGTGCCAGCAGTATCACGGCCCGGGGAGGTCCTAATGAAAAACTGTTTTTT. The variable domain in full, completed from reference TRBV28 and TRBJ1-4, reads DVKVTQSSRYLVKRTGEKVFLECVQDMDHENMFWYRQDPGLGLRLIYFSYDVKMKEKGDIPEGYSVSREKKERFSLILESASTNQTSMYLCASSITARGGPNEKLFFGSGTQLSVL.

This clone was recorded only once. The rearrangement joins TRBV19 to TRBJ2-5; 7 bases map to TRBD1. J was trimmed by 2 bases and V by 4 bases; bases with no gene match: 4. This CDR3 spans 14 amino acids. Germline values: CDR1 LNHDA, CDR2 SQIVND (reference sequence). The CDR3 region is CASSTRDRQETQYF. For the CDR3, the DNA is TGTGCCAGTAGTACCCGGGACAGACAAGAGACCCAGTACTTC.